Each of the 21 T cell receptor beta chains below was sequenced from the same sample in a study of shared clonotypes between healthy human individuals (dated by TCRdb to 2020 to 2021). Library construction relied on the immunoSEQ multiplex PCR assay. TCRdb limited this immuneACCESS table to in-frame rearrangements with V and J called. A share of clones is missing; checked studies link under half to unresolved V genes, and the rest is unexplained. The sample table lists about 2.4 million clones, over 85% of them with a count of one. The top ten hold around 0.14% of the sample. The sequenced sample consisted of naive CD4+ T cells sorted from blood. The sample's cell subset or site, from its label and the paper: CD45RA+ positively selected. These TCRs come from a man aged 18 to 35 in good health.

With regard to this clone: Other nucleotide sequences from this sample produce the same CDR3. The CDR3 DNA follows: TGCGCCAGCAGCCGGGAGGGAAACACTGAAGCTTTCTTT. This codes for CASSREGNTEAFF. The chain has TRBV5-1 and TRBJ1-1; D remains ambiguous. Deletions cut 4 bases from V and 2 bases from J, with 9 bases between. The V gene's germline CDR1 is SGHRS and CDR2 YFSETQ. The CDR3 is 13 amino acids.

The V and J genes are TRBV30 and TRBJ2-7; 12 positions agree with TRBD2. From germline, CDR1 is GTSNPN and CDR2 SVGIG (reference sequence). The CDR3 spans 13 residues. V trimming: 4 bases; J trimming: 7 bases; junction bases outside the gene matches: 5. For the CDR3, the DNA is TGTGCCTGGAAGACTAGCGGGAGCCGAGAGCAGTACTTC. Amino acids: CAWKTSGSREQYF. Filled out from reference TRBV30 and TRBJ2-7, the complete variable domain reads SQTIHQWPATLVQPVGSPLSLECTVEGTSNPNLYWYRQAAGRGLQLLFYSVGIGQISSEVPQNLSASRPQDRQFILSSKKLLLSDSGFYLCAWKTSGSREQYFGPGTRLTVT.

V and J are TRBV10-3 and TRBJ1-4; 8 nucleotides line up with TRBD1. Germline V gives CDR1 ENHRY, CDR2 SYGVKD. CDR3 length: 15 amino acids. The trim removed 0 bases at V and 7 bases at J, leaving 4 bases unmatched. The CDR3, as DNA: TGTGCCATCAGTGAGTCGGGGCAGGGGGCTGAAAAACTGTTTTTT. This encodes CAISESGQGAEKLFF.

This clone was picked up one time. This chain links TRBV7-2 with TRBJ2-3; the D gene is possibly TRBD2 (5 bases). V dropped 1 base and J dropped 5 bases, with 13 bases sitting between them. This CDR3 is 15 amino acids long. The germline V gene encodes CDR1 SGHTA and CDR2 FQGNSA. CDR3 in DNA: TGTGCCAGCAGCTTAGATGGCACTAGGATAGATACGCAGTATTTT. This encodes CASSLDGTRIDTQYF.

This clone has a single count. The DNA for the CDR3 is TGTGCCTGGAGTGTAGGCCAGGGACCACGGGTAGCGGAGCAGTACTTC. This sequence encodes CAWSVGQGPRVAEQYF. The V gene is TRBV30, the J gene TRBJ2-7; D may be TRBD1 or TRBD2 (5 bases each). The CDR3 length is 16 residues. Trimming removed 0 bases at V and 7 bases at J, with 22 bases between. The germline V gene encodes CDR1 GTSNPN and CDR2 SVGIG (reference sequence).

The chain carries TRBV29-1 and TRBJ1-2; 7 bases align to TRBD1. The germline V gene has CDR1 SQVTM and CDR2 ANQGSEA. V lost 8 bases, J lost 4 bases, and 13 bases stayed unmatched. The CDR3 has 14 amino acids. The CDR3 loop is CSTEPGGDSYGYTF. DNA of the CDR3: TGCAGCACCGAACCGGGGGGGGACAGCTATGGCTACACCTTC.

This clone was seen once. The chain recombines TRBV9 with TRBJ2-3, with 8 bases identical to TRBD2. The CDR3 spans 15 residues. In germline, CDR1 is SGDLS, CDR2 YYNGEE. Trimming removed 0 bases from V and 9 bases from J; junction bases left unmatched: 9. Written as DNA, the CDR3 is TGTGCCAGCAGCGTAGTCTCAGCGGGAGAAGTCACGCAGTATTTT. Its protein product is CASSVVSAGEVTQYF.

This rearrangement joins TRBV28 to TRBJ1-2; 9 nucleotides match TRBD1. This CDR3 has 11 residues. CDR1 and CDR2 (germline): MDHEN, SYDVKM. The CDR3 region has the DNA TGTGCAGGACAGGGGAGCTATGGCTACACCTTC. As protein: CAGQGSYGYTF.

The rearrangement joins TRBV18 to TRBJ1-2; D gene unclear. V lost 2 bases, J lost 0 bases, and 10 bases lay in between. CDR1 is KGHSH and CDR2 is LQKENI in the germline V gene. The CDR3 has 15 amino acids. The CDR3 DNA follows: TGTGCCAGCTCACCATCCCGGGCCCCTAACTATGGCTACACCTTC. Amino acids: CASSPSRAPNYGYTF.

This clone was picked up one time. V gene TRBV5-1 combines with J gene TRBJ2-5; 10 nucleotides align to TRBD2. This CDR3 has 17 amino acids. Germline CDR1 reads SGHRS; CDR2 reads YFSETQ. V lost 0 bases and J lost 0; bases outside the gene matches: 5. CDR3 sequence (DNA): TGCGCCAGCAGCTTGGGGGTACTAGCGGGGTACCAAGAGACCCAGTACTTC. It encodes CASSLGVLAGYQETQYF.

This clone appeared a single time. V gene TRBV6-5 combines with J gene TRBJ1-2, with D possibly being TRBD1 (5 bases). Trimming pared 6 bases from V and 4 bases from J, leaving 12 bases between. The CDR3 is 13 amino acids. Germline V gene lookup returns CDR1 MNHEY and CDR2 SVGAGI. CDR3 bases: TGTGCCAGCAGACACGCGGGGGGCTATGGCTACACCTTC. It specifies CASRHAGGYGYTF.

The V call is TRBV6-5, the J call TRBJ1-2, with TRBD1 matching 7 bases. Germline V gives CDR1 MNHEY, CDR2 SVGAGI. With V trimmed by 4 bases and J by 2 bases, 4 bases remained unmatched. There are 14 residues in the CDR3. The CDR3 spells CASSSPTGNYGYTF. CDR3 in DNA: TGTGCCAGCAGTTCGCCGACAGGGAACTATGGCTACACCTTC.

On this clone itself: This sample includes further DNA sequences coding for the same CDR3. J is TRBJ2-1 and V is TRBV2; weak D call: TRBD1 (6 bases). Germline lookup yields CDR1 SNHLY and CDR2 FYNNEI. This CDR3 is 15 amino acids long. V lost 7 bases and J lost 1, with 14 bases in between. This chain's CDR3 is CASTLRGISYNEQFF. In DNA, the CDR3 is TGTGCCAGCACCCTCAGGGGAATTTCCTACAATGAGCAGTTCTTC.

The rearrangement links TRBV18 to TRBJ1-3; no reliable D call. V was trimmed by 3 bases and J by 0 bases, leaving 12 bases between them. The CDR3 covers 16 residues. Germline assignment: CDR1 KGHSH and CDR2 LQKENI. The CDR3 nucleotides are TGTGCCAGCTCACCGGTGTGGGGAGACTCTGGAAACACCATATATTTT. This encodes CASSPVWGDSGNTIYF.

The chain recombines TRBV6-4 with TRBJ1-4; D call uncertain. The V end lost 5 bases, the J end lost 6 bases, and 13 bases lay between the germline ends. Germline values: CDR1 MRHNA, CDR2 SNTAGT. The CDR3 covers 14 residues. For the CDR3, the DNA is TGTGCCAGCAGTCCCCTGGTATGGGATGAAAAACTGTTTTTT. As protein: CASSPLVWDEKLFF.

The chain combines TRBV10-2 with TRBJ1-3; D perhaps matches TRBD1 (6 bases). V shed 6 bases and J shed 3 bases, with 12 bases lying between them. Germline loops: CDR1 WSHSY, CDR2 SAAADI. There are 14 residues in the CDR3. This CDR3 reads CASSVGASGNTIYF. CDR3 sequence (DNA): TGCGCCAGCAGCGTGGGGGCAAGTGGAAACACCATATATTTT.

The DNA of the CDR3 is TGTGCCAGCAGCTTGGGGCAGGGAAGGGGTATCACTGAAGCTTTCTTT. Protein product: CASSLGQGRGITEAFF. This rearrangement joins TRBV5-6 to TRBJ1-1, with a weak D call TRBD1 (5 bases). Per the germline V gene, CDR1 is SGHDT and CDR2 is YYEEEE. The CDR3 extends over 16 amino acids. Trimming removed 0 bases from V and 4 bases from J, with 16 bases in between.

This clone was observed a single time. The rearrangement uses TRBV10-3 and TRBJ2-3, with D perhaps TRBD2 (6 bases). V dropped 6 bases and J dropped 2 bases, with 15 bases sitting between them. This CDR3 contains 15 residues. The V gene's germline CDR1 is ENHRY and CDR2 SYGVKD. The CDR3 region has the DNA TGTGCCATCAGGAGATCTAGCGACCTCACAGATACGCAGTATTTT. Translation gives CAIRRSSDLTDTQYF.

This clone was observed a single time. This chain uses TRBV6-5 with TRBJ2-2, with D perhaps matching TRBD1 (5 bases). This CDR3 spans 12 amino acids. Germline CDR1 is MNHEY and CDR2 is SVGAGI. Trimming pared 6 bases from V and 6 bases from J, leaving 8 bases between. CDR3 DNA: TGTGCCAGCAGAAGGGGCGCCGGGGAGCTGTTTTTT. It is translated as CASRRGAGELFF.

CDR3 sequence: CASSTGTSYNEQFF. The CDR3 coding sequence is TGTGCCAGCAGCACCGGGACTTCCTACAATGAGCAGTTCTTC. This rearrangement joins TRBV6-5 to TRBJ2-1; D is possibly TRBD2 (6 bases). Trimming removed 6 bases at V and 1 base at J, with 10 bases between. The CDR3 totals 14 residues. The germline gives CDR1 MNHEY, CDR2 SVGAGI.

The V and J genes are TRBV13 and TRBJ2-2; D not certain. Trimming shortened V by 8 bases and J by 6 bases, and 10 bases separated the two germline ends. The CDR3 is 12 amino acids. Germline V gives CDR1 PRHDT, CDR2 FYEKMQ (reference sequence). For the CDR3, the DNA is TGTGCCAGCTCCCTTGTGCCCGGGGAGCTGTTTTTT. Protein sequence: CASSLVPGELFF. The whole variable domain, remainder taken from reference TRBV13 and TRBJ2-2, is AAGVIQSPRHLIKEKRETATLKCYPIPRHDTVYWYQQGPGQDPQFLISFYEKMQSDKGSIPDRFSAQQFSDYHSELNMSSLELGDSALYFCASSLVPGELFFGEGSRLTVL.